What follows are 23 T cell receptor beta chains derived from one specimen sequenced in a study of Graves' ophthalmopathy and Graves' hyperthyroidism. TCR beta CDR3 regions were amplified from RNA transcripts. RT-PCR was first run with HTBI primers, then multiplex PCR in a second round. TCRdb re-analysed the multiplex PCR reads in MiXCR, keeping a single row per CDR3 protein. The sample has 500,000 to 800,000 distinct CDR3 sequences; roughly 39% are singletons. Sequenced material: peripheral blood. The source is an adult man with Graves' ophthalmopathy.

The V gene is TRBV25-1, the J gene TRBJ2-2, with 9 nucleotides matching TRBD2. The trim removed 1 base at V and 2 bases at J, leaving 5 bases unmatched. The V gene's germline CDR1 is MGHDK and CDR2 SYGVNS. This CDR3 is built from 17 residues. CDR3 in amino acids: CASSEWSSGVNTGELFF. The CDR3 bases are TGTGCCAGCAGTGAATGGTCTAGCGGGGTTAACACCGGGGAGCTGTTTTTT.

This clonotype was counted only a few times. The chain uses TRBV6-5 and TRBJ1-2, with 7 bases fitting TRBD1. Unmatched junction bases numbered 6, after V lost 0 bases and J lost 8 bases. Germline loops: CDR1 MNHEY, CDR2 SVGAGI. CDR3 length equals 14 residues. The CDR3 nucleotides are TGTGCCAGCAGTTACTCGGACAGGTCCGGGGGCTACACCTTC. This codes for CASSYSDRSGGYTF.

The chain joins TRBV10-3 to TRBJ2-5; 8 bases fit TRBD1. This CDR3 is built from 15 residues. Germline CDR1 is ENHRY and CDR2 is SYGVKD. V trimming: 1 base; J trimming: 0 bases; junction bases outside the gene matches: 1. The CDR3 coding sequence is TGTGCCATCAGTGAGTGGACAGGGAACCAAGAGACCCAGTACTTC. As protein: CAISEWTGNQETQYF.

This clonotype came up a few times. The chain combines TRBV7-9 with TRBJ2-7; D assignment may be TRBD1 or TRBD2 (6 bases each). This CDR3 has 15 amino acids. The ends were cut back, 5 bases at V and 7 bases at J, with 21 bases in the middle. CDR1 is SEHNR, CDR2 FQNEAQ, per germline (reference sequence). The DNA of the CDR3 is TGTGCCAGCAGCCCCCGTCCGGGACATGGAGGGGAGCAGTACTTC. It encodes CASSPRPGHGGEQYF.

Comment on this clonotype: One end of the junction fails to match germline, which may point to a read error. The chain recombines TRBV5-1 with TRBJ1-1, with D hard to call. The CDR3 runs to 11 residues. Germline-derived CDR1 and CDR2 are SGHRS and YFSETQ. CDR3 sequence: CASSGETEALF. CDR3 DNA: TGCGCCAGCAGTGGGGAAACTGAAGCTCTCTTT.

This clonotype has just one count. At one boundary the junction diverges from the germline segment, which might be a read error. V usage is TRBV7-3 and J usage is TRBJ2-6; perhaps TRBD1 as D (5 bases). CDR3 length equals 13 residues. Germline V gene lookup returns CDR1 SGHTA and CDR2 FQGTGA. The CDR3: CASSLTGVNTEAF. CDR3 bases: TGTGCCAGCAGCTTAACAGGGGTCAACACTGAAGCTTTC.

This clonotype was counted ten times or more. The chain couples TRBV2 to TRBJ1-1; TRBD1 might be the D (5 bases). The CDR3 consists of 13 residues. Deletions cut 7 bases from V and 1 base from J, with 10 bases between. Germline V CDR1 and CDR2: SNHLY, FYNNEI. In nucleotides, the CDR3 is TGTGCCAGCAATACAGGAGGGAACACTGAAGCTTTCTTT. It specifies CASNTGGNTEAFF.

Points on this clonotype: The junction and the germline gene differ at one end; a read error may be behind it. The chain couples TRBV10-3 to TRBJ2-7; the D gene is possibly TRBD1 (6 bases). The CDR3 totals 13 residues. From germline, CDR1 is ENHRY and CDR2 SYGVKD. The CDR3 region is CASSYNREYEQYF. The CDR3 region has the DNA TGTGCCAGCAGTTACAACAGGGAGTACGAGCAGTACTTC.

A word on this clonotype: One junction end does not reproduce the germline sequence, and a read error may be involved. The V call is TRBV10-3, the J call TRBJ1-1, with D unclear. This CDR3 has 14 residues. The germline CDR1 and CDR2 sequences are ENHRY and SYGVKD. CDR3 nucleotide sequence: TGTGCCAGCAGTTATGTATGGGGTAACACTGAAGCTTTCTTT. Residues: CASSYVWGNTEAFF.

Concerning this clonotype: One end of the junction does not line up with germline, which may come from a read error. The rearrangement joins TRBV7-9 to TRBJ2-2; D possibly uses TRBD1 or TRBD2 (5 bases each). Germline V gene data show CDR1 as SEHNR and CDR2 as FQNEAQ (reference sequence). The length of the CDR3 is 15 residues. The CDR3 nucleotides read TGTGCCAGCAGCTTAGCAGGGGTGAACACCGGGGAGCCGCTTTTT. It translates to CASSLAGVNTGEPLF.

This chain links TRBV5-1 with TRBJ1-6, with D possibly matching TRBD1 (5 bases). CDR3 length: 14 residues. Germline loops: CDR1 SGHRS, CDR2 YFSETQ. The germline V and J ends were trimmed by 2 bases and 9 bases, with 12 bases remaining between them. The CDR3 nucleotides are TGCGCCAGCAGCTTAGGACGGGGGAGTTCACCCCTCCACTTT. Residues: CASSLGRGSSPLHF.

The gene calls are TRBV4-3 and TRBJ2-7, with D possibly being TRBD1 (5 bases). V lost 1 base and J 4 bases, leaving 14 bases between the germline ends. Germline V CDR1 and CDR2: LGHNA, YSLEER. The CDR3 extends over 15 amino acids. CDR3 in amino acids: CASSQGLDSSYEQYF. The CDR3 DNA follows: TGCGCCAGCAGCCAAGGGTTAGACAGTTCGTACGAGCAGTACTTC.

With regard to this clonotype: Possible read error: a much larger clone is one base away. This chain joins TRBV6-1 and TRBJ1-2; tentative D call: TRBD1 (5 bases). Per the germline V gene, CDR1 is MNHNS and CDR2 is SASEGT. The CDR3 is made up of 16 amino acids. CDR3 sequence reads: CASSLVGASVGYGYAF. CDR3 DNA: TGTGCCAGCAGCTTAGTTGGGGCGTCCGTGGGCTATGGCTACGCCTTC.

This clonotype was counted between two and nine times. J is TRBJ2-2 and V is TRBV5-6; tentatively, D is TRBD1 (5 bases). The CDR3 spans 17 residues. Germline V gene lookup returns CDR1 SGHDT and CDR2 YYEEEE. V lost 3 bases to trimming and J lost 0 bases, with 15 bases between them. CDR3 loop: CASSSFGDSTNTGELFF. The DNA of the CDR3 is TGTGCCAGCAGCTCGTTTGGTGACAGTACGAACACCGGGGAGCTGTTTTTT. Full variable domain (outside the CDR3, taken from reference TRBV5-6 and TRBJ2-2): DAGVTQSPTHLIKTRGQQVTLRCSPKSGHDTVSWYQQALGQGPQFIFQYYEEEERQRGNFPDRFSGHQFPNYSSELNVNALLLGDSALYLCASSSFGDSTNTGELFFGEGSRLTVL.

This chain joins TRBV24-1 and TRBJ1-2; 8 nucleotides agree with TRBD1. The germline CDR1 and CDR2 sequences are KGHDR and SFDVKD. There are 13 residues in the CDR3. Unmatched junction bases numbered 5, after V lost 5 bases and J lost 7 bases. The CDR3 here is CATSAGQGLGYTF. The CDR3 DNA is TGTGCCACCAGTGCCGGACAGGGCCTTGGCTACACCTTC.

This clonotype was observed at least ten times. This chain uses TRBV7-2 with TRBJ2-5, with D maybe TRBD2 (6 bases). Trimming shortened V by 5 bases and J by 4 bases, and 14 bases separated the two germline ends. Germline assignment: CDR1 SGHTA and CDR2 FQGNSA. The CDR3 has 14 residues. The DNA of the CDR3 is TGTGCCAGCAGCCCTGGGCCTAGCGCAGAGACCCAGTACTTC. Translated: CASSPGPSAETQYF. The complete variable domain, with remaining parts taken from reference TRBV7-2 and TRBJ2-5, reads GAGVSQSPSNKVTEKGKDVELRCDPISGHTALYWYRQSLGQGLEFLIYFQGNSAPDKSGLPSDRFSAERTGGSVSTLTIQRTQQEDSAVYLCASSPGPSAETQYFGPGTRLLVL.

This clonotype showed up many times. The genes are TRBV20-1 and TRBJ2-5; TRBD2 aligns across 10 bases. Trimming at V came to 6 bases and at J to 4 bases, leaving 17 bases not matched to a gene. CDR1 is DFQATT, CDR2 SNEGSKA, per germline (reference sequence). The CDR3 is made up of 17 amino acids. In nucleotides, the CDR3 is TGCAGTGCGGTTGCTAGCGGGGGCTACACCGTAGGAGAGACCCAGTACTTC. Its translation: CSAVASGGYTVGETQYF.

There are many counts of this clonotype. This chain links TRBV9 with TRBJ1-1, with D perhaps TRBD1 (6 bases). The germline V gene encodes CDR1 SGDLS and CDR2 YYNGEE. V lost 4 bases to trimming and J lost 8 bases, with 15 bases between them. This CDR3 is built from 13 residues. CDR3 nucleotides: TGTGCCAGCAGCACGCCTCTCGGGACAGAAGCTTTCTTT. Amino acid sequence: CASSTPLGTEAFF. The full variable domain, completed using reference TRBV9 and TRBJ1-1, is DSGVTQTPKHLITATGQRVTLRCSPRSGDLSVYWYQQSLDQGLQFLIQYYNGEERAKGNILERFSAQQFPDLHSELNLSSLELGDSALYFCASSTPLGTEAFFGQGTRLTVV.

The V call is TRBV6-6, the J call TRBJ1-1; possibly TRBD1 for D (5 bases). This CDR3 comprises 13 residues. The germline CDR1 and CDR2 sequences are MNHNY and SVGAGI (reference sequence). Trimming took off 8 bases at V and 0 bases at J, with 10 bases between the two ends. Here the CDR3 DNA reads TGTGCCAGCCTGGGACCGATGAACACTGAAGCTTTCTTT. This sequence encodes CASLGPMNTEAFF.

This sequence joins TRBV10-3 and TRBJ1-2, with 7 bases fitting TRBD1. Germline loops: CDR1 ENHRY, CDR2 SYGVKD. Trimming cost V 4 bases and J 8 bases; bases outside gene matches: 10. The CDR3 has 14 residues. Here the CDR3 DNA reads TGTGCCATCAGTGTCTCCAAGGGGGCAAGGGGCTACACCTTC. It yields the protein CAISVSKGARGYTF.

This clonotype was picked up many times. The gene calls are TRBV7-6 and TRBJ1-5, with D maybe TRBD1 (5 bases). The CDR3 extends over 13 amino acids. Trimming removed 4 bases from V and 6 bases from J, with 10 bases in between. Germline values: CDR1 SGHVS, CDR2 FNYEAQ. The CDR3 nucleotides are TGTGCCAGCAGCTCGGGGGGACTTCAGCCCCAGCATTTT. Its translation is CASSSGGLQPQHF.

Concerning this clonotype: One end of the junction does not line up with germline, which may come from a read error. The V and J genes are TRBV3-1 and TRBJ1-2, with D tentatively TRBD1 (6 bases). The CDR3 extends over 16 amino acids. Germline assignment: CDR1 LGHDT and CDR2 YNNKEL (reference sequence). CDR3 residues: CASSQDRSGGLRGYTF. CDR3 in DNA: TGCGCCAGCAGCCAAGATCGCTCCGGGGGGCTCCGCGGCTACACCTTC.

In its sample, this clonotype was seen many times. This chain uses TRBV20-1 with TRBJ2-7; 10 bases fit TRBD2. With 6 bases clipped from V and 2 bases from J, the junction kept 16 bases outside the gene matches. The CDR3 extends over 17 amino acids. Germline V CDR1 and CDR2: DFQATT, SNEGSKA (reference sequence). The CDR3 loop reads CSAEGDEREGRTYEQYF. The CDR3 DNA follows: TGCAGTGCCGAAGGGGACGAGCGGGAGGGCAGGACCTACGAGCAGTACTTC.